Listed below are T cell receptor beta chains from one sample, sequenced in a study of blood T cell repertoires in COVID-19. Profiling relied on immunoSEQ multiplex PCR, and the TCRdb table lists in-frame clones only, not all of them. The profile shows 240,000 or so clones, just under 85% of them singletons. The sample consisted of peripheral blood. The source of these receptors is an elderly woman with acute or convalescent COVID-19. Each CDR3 is given with its conserved first and last residue. The D gene is left open where the match is weak. Clone size is shown for a subset of rows, as once, few, many or a class of expanded clone.

V: TRBV30
J: TRBJ1-2
size: NA
D: TRBD1
CDR3: CAWTEQGSYYGYTF
DNA: TGTGCCTGGACCGAACAGGGGTCCTACTATGGCTACACCTTC

V: TRBV5-4
J: TRBJ1-1
size: few
D: NA
CDR3: CASSSQGNTEAFF
DNA: TGTGCCAGCAGCTCCCAGGGGAACACTGAAGCTTTCTTT

V: TRBV5-5
J: TRBJ2-5
size: NA
D: NA
CDR3: CASSPWRGQETQYF
DNA: TGTGCCAGCAGCCCCTGGCGGGGCCAAGAGACCCAGTACTTC

V: TRBV4-2
J: TRBJ2-1
size: once
D: NA
CDR3: CASSQGTNNEQFF
DNA: TGTGCCAGCAGCCAGGGGACAAACAATGAGCAGTTCTTC

V: TRBV7-8
J: TRBJ2-7
size: NA
D: TRBD2
CDR3: CASSFSGGFSYEQYF
DNA: TGTGCCAGCAGCTTTAGCGGGGGGTTCTCCTACGAGCAGTACTTC

V: TRBV28
J: TRBJ1-2
size: NA
D: NA
CDR3: CASSSTGRNYGYTF
DNA: TGTGCCAGCAGTTCCACAGGGCGTAACTATGGCTACACCTTC

V: TRBV24-1
J: TRBJ2-7
size: few
D: NA
CDR3: CATSDSRGGAYEQYF
DNA: TGTGCCACCAGTGATTCCCGGGGCGGGGCCTACGAGCAGTACTTC

V: TRBV30
J: TRBJ1-5
size: few
D: NA
CDR3: CAWSTTGPQPQHF
DNA: TGTGCCTGGAGTACCACAGGGCCTCAGCCCCAGCATTTT

V: TRBV4-1
J: TRBJ2-3
size: NA
D: TRBD2
CDR3: CASSQVWGLDTDTQYF
DNA: TGCGCCAGCAGCCAAGTCTGGGGACTAGACACAGATACGCAGTATTTT

V: TRBV4-1
J: TRBJ1-2
size: NA
D: NA
CDR3: CASSQDLLQGTAGYTF
DNA: TGCGCCAGCAGCCAAGATTTGCTACAGGGCACTGCTGGCTACACCTTC

V: TRBV5-6
J: TRBJ1-2
size: NA
D: TRBD1
CDR3: CASSAPPGQYGYTF
DNA: TGTGCCAGCAGCGCCCCTCCGGGACAGTATGGCTACACCTTC

V: TRBV4-1
J: TRBJ1-1
size: NA
D: NA
CDR3: CASSLPGGLNTEAFF
DNA: TGCGCCAGCAGCCTCCCGGGGGGCTTGAACACTGAAGCTTTCTTT

V: TRBV9
J: TRBJ1-2
size: NA
D: NA
CDR3: CASSVGGAHLSGYTF
DNA: TGTGCCAGCAGCGTAGGAGGCGCCCACCTATCTGGCTACACCTTC

V: TRBV5-1
J: TRBJ1-2
size: NA
D: TRBD1
CDR3: CASSLGGGDYGYTF
DNA: TGCGCCAGCAGCTTGGGAGGGGGCGACTATGGCTACACCTTC

V: TRBV7-9
J: TRBJ2-7
size: NA
D: TRBD1
CDR3: CASSPLRDRVNEQYF
DNA: TGTGCCAGCAGCCCACTCCGGGACAGGGTGAACGAGCAGTACTTC

V: TRBV7-9
J: TRBJ1-3
size: NA
D: NA
CDR3: CASSARESGNTIYF
DNA: TGTGCCAGCAGCGCCAGGGAATCCGGAAACACCATATATTTT

V: TRBV6-5
J: TRBJ2-3
size: NA
D: TRBD2
CDR3: CASRSSGGGDTQYF
DNA: TGTGCCAGCAGATCTAGCGGGGGGGGAGATACGCAGTATTTT

V: TRBV3-1/TRBV3-2
J: TRBJ1-1
size: once
D: NA
CDR3: CASSQPGLPEAFF
DNA: TGTGCCAGCAGCCAACCAGGGTTACCTGAAGCTTTCTTT

V: TRBV18
J: TRBJ1-6
size: NA
D: TRBD1
CDR3: CASSPFSQGARGYSPLHF
DNA: TGTGCCAGCTCACCCTTTTCACAGGGGGCGAGGGGATATTCACCCCTCCACTTT

V: TRBV19
J: TRBJ2-2
size: NA
D: TRBD1
CDR3: CASSVQGADTGELFF
DNA: TGTGCCAGTAGCGTACAGGGGGCGGACACCGGGGAGCTGTTTTTT

V: TRBV5-6
J: TRBJ2-7
size: NA
D: TRBD1
CDR3: CASSLGQGNYEQYF
DNA: TGTGCCAGCAGCTTGGGACAGGGGAACTACGAGCAGTACTTC

V: TRBV29-1
J: TRBJ1-1
size: NA
D: NA
CDR3: CSVEGGGGTEAFF
DNA: TGCAGCGTTGAAGGAGGAGGCGGCACTGAAGCTTTCTTT

V: TRBV11-2
J: TRBJ2-7
size: NA
D: TRBD1
CDR3: CASSLLGQVGEQYF
DNA: TGTGCCAGCAGCTTATTGGGACAGGTGGGCGAGCAGTACTTC

V: TRBV4-1
J: TRBJ2-2
size: NA
D: TRBD1
CDR3: CASSQRQGPLYTGELFF
DNA: TGCGCCAGCAGCCAAAGACAGGGGCCATTGTACACCGGGGAGCTGTTTTTT

V: TRBV5-5
J: TRBJ1-6
size: once
D: NA
CDR3: CASSPSARSGSPLHF
DNA: TGTGCCAGCAGCCCGAGCGCTCGTTCGGGTTCACCCCTCCACTTT